One sample yielded the 6 T cell receptor beta chains listed below, sequenced in a study of OX40 agonist ivuxolimab in advanced cancers. Using immunoSEQ multiplex PCR, the repertoire was profiled, and TCRdb retains in-frame clones only, with some absent. The sample has 95,000 to 150,000 clones, about 93% seen once. The source was CD4+ or CD8+ T cells sorted from blood, collected in a trial of the OX40 agonist ivuxolimab. All receptors derive from an adult with an advanced solid tumor such as melanoma, head and neck, liver or kidney cancer.

V and J are TRBV28 and TRBJ1-2; TRBD1 matches 7 bases. CDR3 length: 14 amino acids. Trimming removed 2 bases from V and 5 bases from J; junction bases left unmatched: 5. The germline CDR1 and CDR2 sequences are MDHEN and SYDVKM. CDR3 in DNA: TGTGCCAGCAGTTTACGGACAGGTCCATATGGCTACACCTTC. As protein: CASSLRTGPYGYTF.

The chain is built from TRBV6-6 and TRBJ1-1; the match to TRBD1 covers 7 bases. Germline V gene data show CDR1 as MNHNY and CDR2 as SVGAGI (reference sequence). J lost 5 bases, V lost 6 bases, and 12 bases had no gene match. This CDR3 is built from 15 residues. The CDR3 here is CASSLFQGGKTEAFF. The CDR3 nucleotides are TGTGCCAGCAGCCTCTTCCAGGGGGGGAAGACTGAAGCTTTCTTT.

The chain links TRBV5-1 to TRBJ1-6, with D tentatively TRBD1 (5 bases). The CDR3 spans 17 residues. The germline CDR1 and CDR2 sequences are SGHRS and YFSETQ. The V and J ends lost 2 bases and 7 bases respectively, with 19 bases between them. The CDR3 region is CASSLADSGRDNSPLHF. The DNA for the CDR3 is TGCGCCAGCAGCTTAGCAGATTCTGGAAGGGACAATTCACCCCTCCACTTT.

The chain employs TRBV6-5 and TRBJ1-2, with 8 bases matching TRBD1. V lost 1 base and J lost 11; bases outside the gene matches: 6. The CDR3 is made up of 13 amino acids. Germline CDR1 is MNHEY and CDR2 is SVGAGI. DNA for the CDR3: TGTGCCAGCAGTTACTTGGACAGGGAGGGGTACACCTTC. Translating gives CASSYLDREGYTF.

This chain uses TRBV5-1 with TRBJ1-4; no clear D. V lost 4 bases, J lost 0 bases, and 10 bases lay in between. The CDR3 has 15 residues. Per the germline V gene, CDR1 is SGHRS and CDR2 is YFSETQ. DNA for the CDR3: TGCGCCAGCAGCCCCGATTCAGCAACTAATGAAAAACTGTTTTTT. Its protein is CASSPDSATNEKLFF. The full variable domain, completed using reference TRBV5-1 and TRBJ1-4, is KAGVTQTPRYLIKTRGQQVTLSCSPISGHRSVSWYQQTPGQGLQFLFEYFSETQRNKGNFPGRFSGRQFSNSRSEMNVSTLELGDSALYLCASSPDSATNEKLFFGSGTQLSVL.

V and J are TRBV29-1 and TRBJ2-7; 10 bases are shared with TRBD1. J gave up 6 bases and V 7 bases, and 9 bases lay outside the gene matches. The CDR3 spans 13 residues. The germline V gene has CDR1 SQVTM and CDR2 ANQGSEA. The CDR3, as DNA: TGCAGCGCCCGGGACAGGGGAAGACGCGAGCAGTACTTC. This translates into CSARDRGRREQYF.